This TCR beta chain stems from a study of T cell responses to AZD1222 COVID-19 vaccine. This table comes from immunoSEQ multiplex PCR, and its TCRdb copy is limited to in-frame clones, with some not included. The sample comprises fewer than 150,000 clones, approximately 95% of which are singletons, and approximately 6.8% rests with the top ten. Whole-study findings and limits: After two AZD1222 doses, spike-specific TCR breadth and depth rose versus day 0.

As regards this clone: The antigen remains undetermined.

This clonotype originated in an adult who received the AZD1222 COVID-19 vaccine. The sample was peripheral blood, taken 28 days after the second AZD1222 dose.

CDR3 amino acids: CASSLRFGQNYGYTF. Written as DNA, the CDR3 is TGTGCCAGCAGCTTACGTTTTGGCCAGAATTATGGCTACACCTTC. The chain is built from TRBV5-4 and TRBJ1-2, with D uncertain. V lost 2 bases and J lost 5, with 16 bases in between. CDR1 is SGHNT, CDR2 YYREEE, per germline (reference sequence). The CDR3 is made up of 15 amino acids.